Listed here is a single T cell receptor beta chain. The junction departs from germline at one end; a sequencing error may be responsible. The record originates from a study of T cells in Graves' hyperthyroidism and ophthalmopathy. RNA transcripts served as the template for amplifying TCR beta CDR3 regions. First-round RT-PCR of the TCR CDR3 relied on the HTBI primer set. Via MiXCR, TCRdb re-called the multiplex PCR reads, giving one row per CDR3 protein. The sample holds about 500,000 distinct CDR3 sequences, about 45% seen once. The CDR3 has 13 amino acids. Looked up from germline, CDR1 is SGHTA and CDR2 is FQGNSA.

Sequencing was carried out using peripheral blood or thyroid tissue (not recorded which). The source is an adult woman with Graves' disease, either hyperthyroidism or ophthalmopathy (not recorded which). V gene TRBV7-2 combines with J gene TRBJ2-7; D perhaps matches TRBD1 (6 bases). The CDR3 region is CASSLGGGYEQHF. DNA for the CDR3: TGTGCCAGCAGCCTTGGGGGCGGCTACGAGCAGCACTTC.